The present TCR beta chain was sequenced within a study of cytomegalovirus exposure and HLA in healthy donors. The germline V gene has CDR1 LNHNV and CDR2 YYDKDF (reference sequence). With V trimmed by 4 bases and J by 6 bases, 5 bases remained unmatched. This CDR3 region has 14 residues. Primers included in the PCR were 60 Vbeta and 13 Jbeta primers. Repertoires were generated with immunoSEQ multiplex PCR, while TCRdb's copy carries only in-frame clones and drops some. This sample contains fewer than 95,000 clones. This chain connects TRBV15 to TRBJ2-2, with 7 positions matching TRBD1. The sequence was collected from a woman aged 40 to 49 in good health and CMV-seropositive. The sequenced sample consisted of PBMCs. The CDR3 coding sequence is TGTGCCACCAGCATCCAGGGGGTCCCCGGGGAGCTGTTTTTT. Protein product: CATSIQGVPGELFF.